This TCR beta chain stems from a study of T cells in Graves' hyperthyroidism and ophthalmopathy. Germline values: CDR1 SGHVT, CDR2 SQSDAQ. CDR3 length equals 9 residues. Regarding this clonotype: Its antigen is undetermined. The junction differs from germline at one of its ends, possibly a read error.

Findings of the study overall: The model predicted ophthalmopathy a median around 6 months before onset. Most clonotypes expanded in the thyroid (above 0.001) were also present in blood.

Amplification of TCR beta CDR3 regions used RNA as the template. TCR CDR3 regions were first amplified by RT-PCR with HTBI primers. TCRdb redid the calling of the multiplex PCR reads with MiXCR, one entry per CDR3 protein. The table lists more than 35,000 distinct CDR3 sequences, 49% of them singletons. In patients aged 18 to 65, hyperthyroidism was newly diagnosed, with duration under 2 months. The sequenced material came from peripheral blood or thyroid tissue (not recorded which). The chain joins TRBV7-4 to TRBJ2-5; D gene uncertain. The sequence was obtained from a woman aged 45 to 65 with Graves' hyperthyroidism. This CDR3 is CASRNTQHF. In DNA, the CDR3 is TGCGCCAGCAGAAATACACAGCACTTC.